Listed below are T cell receptor beta chains from one sample, sequenced in a study of blood T cell repertoires in COVID-19. Only in-frame clones appear in the TCRdb table, and some are missing; sequencing was by immunoSEQ multiplex PCR. The sample consists of approximately 140,000 clones, roughly 87% of them appearing once. The sequenced sample was peripheral blood. The source is a woman aged 55-69 years with active or convalescent COVID-19. The CDR3 runs from the conserved cysteine through the conserved F or W. A D gene is named only where the DNA matches it firmly. The size field is filled for only some rows; it gives once, few, many or a size class.

D	V	J	size	DNA	CDR3
-	TRBV11-2	TRBJ1-4	-	TGTGCCAGCAGCTCATCACACGGGGGAGGAAAACTGTTTTTT	CASSSSHGGGKLFF
TRBD2	TRBV6-2/TRBV6-3	TRBJ2-5	-	TGTGCCAGCAGCCTGACTAGCGGGGGGGCCGGAGAGACCCAGTACTTC	CASSLTSGGAGETQYF
-	TRBV11-2	TRBJ1-2	-	TGTGCCAGCAGCTTAGCGCGCTATGACTATGGCTACACCTTC	CASSLARYDYGYTF
-	TRBV5-1	TRBJ2-5	once	TGCGCCAGCAGCGGAATTGGAGCAGGGATTGGGGTGGAGACCCAGTACTTC	CASSGIGAGIGVETQYF
TRBD1	TRBV29-1	TRBJ1-5	-	TGCAGCGTAGGACAGGGAAGCAATCAGCCCCAGCATTTT	CSVGQGSNQPQHF
TRBD2	TRBV11-2	TRBJ2-7	-	TGTGCCAGCAGCTTATTAGCTCTAGCGGGGGGAAGGCAGTACTTC	CASSLLALAGGRQYF
TRBD2	TRBV12-5	TRBJ2-7	-	TGTGCTAGTGGTTTGGTAGAATCGGGGGGCGAGCAGTACTTC	CASGLVESGGEQYF
TRBD1	TRBV6-5	TRBJ1-2	-	TGTGCCAGCAGTCCCTCGACGACAGGGGGCAGTGGCTACACCTTC	CASSPSTTGGSGYTF
TRBD1	TRBV5-8	TRBJ2-5	-	TGTGCCAGCAGTTTCGACAGGGGGAACCAAGAGACCCAGTACTTC	CASSFDRGNQETQYF
-	TRBV3-1/TRBV3-2	TRBJ1-4	-	TGTGCCAGCAGCCAACGGGGGTGGACTAATGAAAAACTGTTTTTT	CASSQRGWTNEKLFF
-	TRBV28	TRBJ1-2	-	TGTGCCAGCAGTCCTACGACAGGAGAAGCAACCCGACGGGGCTACACCTTC	CASSPTTGEATRRGYTF
-	TRBV2	TRBJ2-3	-	TGTGCCAGCAGTGAATTATCTAGCACAGATACGCAGTATTTT	CASSELSSTDTQYF
TRBD2	TRBV5-3	TRBJ2-4	-	TGTGCCAGCACCCGGGGACTAGCGACGTACATTCAGTACTTC	CASTRGLATYIQYF
-	TRBV29-1	TRBJ2-3	-	TGCAGCTCCCAGGTGTTGGCCACAGATACGCAGTATTTT	CSSQVLATDTQYF
-	TRBV5-1	TRBJ2-2	-	TGCGCCAGCAGCACAACCGGGTCGAACACCGGGGAGCTGTTTTTT	CASSTTGSNTGELFF
TRBD1	TRBV29-1	TRBJ1-4	-	TGCAGCGTTTGGGACAGTTCTAATGAAAAACTGTTTTTT	CSVWDSSNEKLFF
TRBD2	TRBV5-4	TRBJ2-1	-	TGTGCCAGCAGCTTGGATAGCGGGGGGCCTAATGAGCAGTTCTTC	CASSLDSGGPNEQFF
TRBD2	TRBV18	TRBJ2-7	-	TGTGCCAGCTCACCTCGACTAGCGGAGACCTACGAGCAGTACTTC	CASSPRLAETYEQYF
-	TRBV6-6	TRBJ1-1	-	TGTGCCAGCAGTTACGAGACAGGGAACACTGAAGCTTTCTTT	CASSYETGNTEAFF
TRBD2	TRBV10-1	TRBJ2-3	-	TGCGCCAGCAGTGAAGGACTAGCGGGGAACACAGATACGCAGTATTTT	CASSEGLAGNTDTQYF
TRBD1	TRBV10-2	TRBJ2-1	-	TGCGCCAGCAGTGAGGGACAGGGCCAGTTCTTC	CASSEGQGQFF
TRBD1	TRBV7-2	TRBJ2-1	-	TGTGCCAGCACCGAGACAGGGGGCCTGTGGAATGAGCAGTTCTTC	CASTETGGLWNEQFF
-	TRBV5-4	TRBJ2-1	-	TGTGCCAGCAGCTTGGGGGAGTACAATGAGCAGTTCTTC	CASSLGEYNEQFF
-	TRBV5-1	TRBJ2-3	-	TGCGCCAGCAGCTCTCCCGCAGATACGCAGTATTTT	CASSSPADTQYF
-	TRBV6-5	TRBJ1-2	-	TGTGCCAGCAGAGACGGGGGGTGGACTGGCTACACCTTC	CASRDGGWTGYTF
-	TRBV9	TRBJ2-1	few	TGTGCCAGCAGCCAGGAAACCAATGAGCAGTTCTTC	CASSQETNEQFF
TRBD1	TRBV6-5	TRBJ2-1	-	TGTGCCAGCACCCAGGGACAGGGAGGCAATGAGCAGTTCTTC	CASTQGQGGNEQFF
-	TRBV5-1	TRBJ2-3	-	TGCGCCAGCACCCTCGGCGGGGTAATCACAGATACGCAGTATTTT	CASTLGGVITDTQYF
TRBD1	TRBV30	TRBJ1-6	once	TGTGCCTGGAGCGCTGACAGGGGGCAATCACCCCTCCACTTT	CAWSADRGQSPLHF
-	TRBV2	TRBJ1-2	once	TGTGCCAGCTCAGGCTCTCTCTATGGCTACACCTTC	CASSGSLYGYTF
-	TRBV6-1	TRBJ2-2	-	TGTGCCAGCAGCGTTAGCGTTTGGACCGGGGAGCTGTTTTTT	CASSVSVWTGELFF
-	TRBV6-5	TRBJ2-2	-	TGTGCCAGCTCCACTTCGAACACCGGGGAGCTGTTTTTT	CASSTSNTGELFF
-	TRBV5-1	TRBJ1-1	-	TGCGCCAGCAGCTTGGAGGTGCGGGGGGGGAACACTGAAGCTTTCTTT	CASSLEVRGGNTEAFF
-	TRBV3-1/TRBV3-2	TRBJ1-4	-	TGTGCCAGCAGCCAAGGACTTTATGAAAAACTGTTTTTT	CASSQGLYEKLFF
TRBD1	TRBV5-1	TRBJ1-1	-	TGCGCCAGCAGCTTGGGAGGACAGGGTGATGGAGCTTTCTTT	CASSLGGQGDGAFF
TRBD2	TRBV5-5	TRBJ2-3	-	TGTGCCAGCAGCCGGACTAGCGGGGGGGCAGGAGATACGCAGTATTTT	CASSRTSGGAGDTQYF
TRBD2	TRBV15	TRBJ2-4	-	TGTGCCACCAGCAGAGAAGGGACTAGCGGGGGGGTAGCCAAAAACATTCAGTACTTC	CATSREGTSGGVAKNIQYF
-	TRBV29-1	TRBJ2-4	-	TGCAGCGGCCTGACAGGTTATCACATTCAGTACTTC	CSGLTGYHIQYF
-	TRBV4-3	TRBJ2-3	-	TGCGCCAGCAGCCGGATAGGCGGAGATACGCAGTATTTT	CASSRIGGDTQYF
-	TRBV5-6	TRBJ2-2	-	TGTGCCAGCAGCCCATACAGGGATCGGTCCGGGGAGCTGTTTTTT	CASSPYRDRSGELFF
-	TRBV19	TRBJ2-3	once	TGTGCCACCGGAGGAGGGGTATCAACAGATACGCAGTATTTT	CATGGGVSTDTQYF
-	TRBV6-1	TRBJ2-5	-	TGTGCCAGCAGTAAAGGAGGGGCTTCGGGAGTTCAAGAGACCCAGTACTTC	CASSKGGASGVQETQYF
TRBD1	TRBV4-3	TRBJ1-2	-	TGCGCCAGCAGCCATGTTGTTGGGGGGACAGGGGGAAACTATGGCTACACCTTC	CASSHVVGGTGGNYGYTF
TRBD2	TRBV5-1	TRBJ2-3	-	TGCGCCAGCAGCTTAAACGGGGGGTTCACAGATACGCAGTATTTT	CASSLNGGFTDTQYF
-	TRBV7-9	TRBJ2-1	-	TGTGCCAGCAGCTTAGCCCTCCTCGTTTTTGAGCAGTTCTTC	CASSLALLVFEQFF
-	TRBV5-5	TRBJ2-7	-	TGTGCCAGCAGCTTGGACTTGGGCTTCTCCTACGAGCAGTACTTC	CASSLDLGFSYEQYF
-	TRBV6-5	TRBJ2-5	-	TGTGCCAGCAGTTCCGGGGGAAGTAGAAAGACCCAGTACTTC	CASSSGGSRKTQYF
-	TRBV12-5	TRBJ1-3	once	TGTGCTAGTGGGCAGACTGGAAACACCATATATTTT	CASGQTGNTIYF
TRBD1	TRBV6-5	TRBJ1-1	-	TGTGCCAGCAGTACCCGCGCAGGGGGCACTGAAGCTTTCTTT	CASSTRAGGTEAFF
TRBD1	TRBV6-6	TRBJ1-2	-	TGTGCCAGCAGTTATGGTGGGACAGGGGAGTATGGCTACACCTTC	CASSYGGTGEYGYTF
-	TRBV4-2	TRBJ2-5	-	TGTGCCAGCAGCCAAGGGAGGACTGACCAAGAGACCCAGTACTTC	CASSQGRTDQETQYF